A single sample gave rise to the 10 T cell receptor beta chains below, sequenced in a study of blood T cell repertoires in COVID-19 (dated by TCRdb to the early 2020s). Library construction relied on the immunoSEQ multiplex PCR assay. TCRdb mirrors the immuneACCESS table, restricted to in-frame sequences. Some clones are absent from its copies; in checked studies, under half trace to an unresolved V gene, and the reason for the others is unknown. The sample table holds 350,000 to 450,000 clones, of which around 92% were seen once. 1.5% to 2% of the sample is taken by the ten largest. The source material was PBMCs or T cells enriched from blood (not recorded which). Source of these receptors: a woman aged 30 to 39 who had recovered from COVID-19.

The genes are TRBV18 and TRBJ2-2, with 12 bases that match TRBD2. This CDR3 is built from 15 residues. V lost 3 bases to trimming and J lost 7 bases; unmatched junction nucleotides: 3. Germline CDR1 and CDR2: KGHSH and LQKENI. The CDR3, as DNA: TGTGCCAGCTCACCGATGGGACTAGCGGGCGGGGAGCTGTTTTTT. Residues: CASSPMGLAGGELFF.

In nucleotides, the CDR3 is TGTGCCACCGAACAGGGTGCCCCCGGGGAGCTGTTTTTT. Translation: CATEQGAPGELFF. The rearrangement links TRBV2 to TRBJ2-2; tentative D call: TRBD1 (6 bases). CDR3 size: 13 residues. Germline-derived CDR1 and CDR2 are SNHLY and FYNNEI. V was trimmed by 10 bases and J by 6 bases, leaving 15 bases between them. The full variable domain, completed using reference TRBV2 and TRBJ2-2, is EPEVTQTPSHQVTQMGQEVILRCVPISNHLYFYWYRQILGQKVEFLVSFYNNEISEKSEIFDDQFSVERPDGSNFTLKIRSTKLEDSAMYFCATEQGAPGELFFGEGSRLTVL.

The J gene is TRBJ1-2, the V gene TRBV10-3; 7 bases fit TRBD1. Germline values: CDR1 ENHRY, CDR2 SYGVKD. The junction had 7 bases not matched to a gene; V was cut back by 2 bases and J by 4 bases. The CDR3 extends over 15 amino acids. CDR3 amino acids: CAISERQRGLYGYTF. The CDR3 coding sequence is TGTGCCATCAGTGAGAGGCAAAGGGGGCTCTATGGCTACACCTTC.

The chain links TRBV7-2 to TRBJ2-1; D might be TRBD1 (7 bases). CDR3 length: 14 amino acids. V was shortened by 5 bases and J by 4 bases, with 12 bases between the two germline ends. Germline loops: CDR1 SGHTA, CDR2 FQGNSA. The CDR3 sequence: CASSGGTAYNEQFF. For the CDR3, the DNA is TGTGCCAGCAGCGGGGGGACAGCATACAATGAGCAGTTCTTC.

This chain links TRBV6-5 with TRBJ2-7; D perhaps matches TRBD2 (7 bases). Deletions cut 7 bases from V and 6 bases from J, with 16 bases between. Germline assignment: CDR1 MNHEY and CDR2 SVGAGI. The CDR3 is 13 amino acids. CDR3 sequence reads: CASTERRGGEQYF. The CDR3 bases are TGTGCCAGCACCGAGCGTAGGGGGGGCGAGCAGTACTTC.

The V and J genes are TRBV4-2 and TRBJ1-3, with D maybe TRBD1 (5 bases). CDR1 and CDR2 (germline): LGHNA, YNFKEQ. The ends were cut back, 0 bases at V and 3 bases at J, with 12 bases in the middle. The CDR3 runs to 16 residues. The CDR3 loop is CASSQELGVGGNTIYF. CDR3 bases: TGTGCCAGCAGCCAAGAGTTAGGGGTAGGTGGAAACACCATATATTTT.

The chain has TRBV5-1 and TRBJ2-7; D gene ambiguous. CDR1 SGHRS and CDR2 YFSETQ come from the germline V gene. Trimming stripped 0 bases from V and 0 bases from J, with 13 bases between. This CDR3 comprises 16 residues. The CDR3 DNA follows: TGCGCCAGCAGCTTGGCCCCAGGCCCAAGCTCCTACGAGCAGTACTTC. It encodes CASSLAPGPSSYEQYF.

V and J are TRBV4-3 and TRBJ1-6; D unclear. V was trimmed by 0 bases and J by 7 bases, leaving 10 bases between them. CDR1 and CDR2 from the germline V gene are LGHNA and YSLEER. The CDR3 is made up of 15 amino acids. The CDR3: CASSQELGANSPLHF. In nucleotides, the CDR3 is TGCGCCAGCAGCCAAGAGTTAGGAGCGAATTCACCCCTCCACTTT.

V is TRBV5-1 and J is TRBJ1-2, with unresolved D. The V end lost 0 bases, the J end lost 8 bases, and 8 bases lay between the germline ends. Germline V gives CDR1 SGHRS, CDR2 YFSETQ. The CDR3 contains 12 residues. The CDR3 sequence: CASSLGTRGYTF. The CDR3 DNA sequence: TGCGCCAGCAGCTTGGGCACTAGAGGCTACACCTTC.

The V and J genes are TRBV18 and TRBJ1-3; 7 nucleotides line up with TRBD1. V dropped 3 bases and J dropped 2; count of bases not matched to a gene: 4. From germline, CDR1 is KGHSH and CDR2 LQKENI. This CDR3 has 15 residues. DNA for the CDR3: TGTGCCAGCTCACCCTCCGACAGGGCTGGAAACACCATATATTTT. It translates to CASSPSDRAGNTIYF.